These T cell receptor beta chains were read from a single sample in a study of cytomegalovirus exposure and HLA in healthy donors. This table comes from immunoSEQ multiplex PCR, and its TCRdb copy is limited to in-frame clones, with some not included. Found here are about 150,000 clones, over 60% of them singletons; the top ten hold about 4%. The sequencing input was PBMCs. These receptors originate from a middle-aged woman in good health and CMV-seronegative. Each CDR3 is given with its conserved first and last residue. A D gene is named only where the DNA matches it firmly. Clone size is not always given. Where it is, it says once, few, many or a class for expanded clones.

>.|TRBJ2-7|.|TRBV21-1
CASSKPRLREQYF
TGTGCCAGCAGCAAACCCAGGCTCAGGGAGCAGTACTTC
>TRBD1|TRBJ1-3|.|TRBV9
CASSPRTGDGNTIYF
TGTGCCAGCAGCCCTCGGACAGGCGATGGAAACACCATATATTTT
>.|TRBJ2-7|.|TRBV2
CASQTASYEQYF
TGTGCCAGCCAGACAGCCTCCTACGAGCAGTACTTC
>TRBD2|TRBJ2-1|.|TRBV6-1
CASRAAGGQYNEQFF
TGTGCCAGCAGGGCGGCGGGGGGACAATACAATGAGCAGTTCTTC
>TRBD2|TRBJ2-7|.|TRBV28
CASSVRGGGIYEQYF
TGTGCCAGCAGCGTCCGCGGCGGGGGGATCTACGAGCAGTACTTC
>TRBD1|TRBJ1-2|.|TRBV2
CASSDQGGGYGYTF
TGTGCCAGCAGCGACCAGGGGGGAGGCTATGGCTACACCTTC
>.|TRBJ2-6|.|TRBV10-3
CAIKAESGANVLTF
TGTGCCATCAAAGCCGAATCTGGGGCCAACGTCCTGACTTTC
>TRBD1|TRBJ1-2|.|TRBV5-4
CASSSGQHYGYTF
TGTGCCAGCAGCTCGGGACAGCACTATGGCTACACCTTC
>TRBD1|TRBJ2-7|.|TRBV18
CASSPPGQGPYEQYF
TGTGCCAGCTCACCCCCCGGACAGGGACCGTACGAGCAGTACTTC
>TRBD2|TRBJ2-3|once|TRBV9
CASSVGTSGPTTDTQYF
TGTGCCAGCAGCGTGGGGACTAGCGGGCCCACCACAGATACGCAGTATTTT
>TRBD1|TRBJ2-7|.|TRBV27
CASSPGQGLEQYF
TGTGCCAGCAGTCCGGGACAGGGGCTCGAGCAGTACTTC
>.|TRBJ2-2|.|TRBV11-2
CASSGSSHTNTGELFF
TGTGCCAGCAGCGGGTCTAGCCACACGAACACCGGGGAGCTGTTTTTT
>.|TRBJ1-2|.|TRBV5-6
CASTRGVPTYGYTF
TGTGCCAGCACCAGGGGAGTTCCTACCTATGGCTACACCTTC
>TRBD1|TRBJ1-1|.|TRBV9
CASSVVSVEGAREAFF
TGTGCCAGCAGCGTAGTATCGGTGGAGGGGGCCCGAGAAGCTTTCTTT
>.|TRBJ2-7|.|TRBV7-9
CASSLSWGAANHEQYF
TGTGCCAGCAGCTTAAGTTGGGGCGCCGCAAATCACGAGCAGTACTTC
>.|TRBJ1-5|.|TRBV19
CATSGGWEQPQHF
TGTGCCACCTCAGGAGGGTGGGAACAGCCCCAGCATTTT
>TRBD1|TRBJ1-4|few|TRBV6-5
CASRRGQGEGEKLFF
TGTGCCTCCAGGAGGGGACAGGGTGAGGGGGAAAAACTGTTTTTT
>.|TRBJ2-7|.|TRBV5-1
CASSLEQGNPYF
TGCGCCAGCAGCTTGGAACAGGGAAACCCGTACTTC
>TRBD1|TRBJ1-4|.|TRBV11-2
CASSSQGEADEKLFF
TGTGCCAGCAGCTCACAGGGGGAGGCCGATGAAAAACTGTTTTTT
>.|TRBJ2-5|.|TRBV6-1
CASSDLTRRLVGETQYF
TGTGCCAGCAGTGACCTCACTAGAAGGCTAGTGGGGGAGACCCAGTACTTC
>TRBD1|TRBJ2-3|.|TRBV4-1
CASSQAPDRGQADTQYF
TGCGCCAGCAGCCAAGCCCCGGACAGGGGGCAGGCAGATACGCAGTATTTT
>.|TRBJ1-5|.|TRBV28
CASGNPGPQHF
TGTGCCAGCGGCAACCCGGGGCCCCAGCATTTT
>.|TRBJ1-1|.|TRBV30
CAWSPGQLEAFF
TGTGCCTGGAGCCCCGGACAGTTGGAAGCTTTCTTT
>TRBD2|TRBJ2-7|.|TRBV7-9
CASSFGGLNYEQYF
TGTGCCAGCAGCTTTGGGGGACTAAACTACGAGCAGTACTTC
>.|TRBJ2-7|.|TRBV5-5
CASSPDGNTYEQYF
TGTGCCAGCAGCCCGGACGGGAACACCTACGAGCAGTACTTC
>TRBD1|TRBJ1-1|.|TRBV5-4
CASSPMQGEAVEAFF
TGTGCCAGCAGCCCCATGCAGGGGGAAGCTGTGGAAGCTTTCTTT
>.|TRBJ2-5|.|TRBV2
CASRKGQETQYF
TGTGCCAGTCGCAAGGGGCAAGAGACCCAGTACTTC
>.|TRBJ2-1|.|TRBV5-1
CASSLGGGKNEQFF
TGCGCCAGCAGCCTGGGAGGAGGGAAAAATGAGCAGTTCTTC
>.|TRBJ2-5|.|TRBV5-8
CASSLVERQETQYF
TGTGCCAGCAGCTTGGTGGAGAGGCAAGAGACCCAGTACTTC
>.|TRBJ2-7|.|TRBV4-1
CASSQTELFPDEQYF
TGCGCCAGCAGCCAGACTGAACTATTCCCCGACGAGCAGTACTTC
>.|TRBJ2-1|.|TRBV2
CASRRDRMSLRPPEQFF
TGTGCCAGTCGTCGAGACAGAATGTCCTTACGTCCGCCTGAGCAGTTCTTC
>TRBD1|TRBJ1-1|.|TRBV5-8
CASSTGQGYTEAFF
TGTGCCAGCAGCACGGGACAGGGGTACACTGAAGCTTTCTTT
>TRBD1|TRBJ1-1|.|TRBV6-6
CASRSGTGAETFF
TGTGCCAGCAGGTCCGGGACAGGGGCGGAAACTTTCTTT
>.|TRBJ2-3|.|TRBV5-8
CASSLAGDSTSTDTQYF
TGTGCCAGCAGCTTGGCCGGGGACTCTACTAGCACAGATACGCAGTATTTT
>.|TRBJ2-3|.|TRBV5-4
CASSLALGGYGTDTQYF
TGTGCCAGCAGCTTGGCGTTAGGAGGTTATGGAACAGATACGCAGTATTTT
>.|TRBJ2-1|.|TRBV6-5
CASRSGSYNEQFF
TGTGCCAGCAGGAGCGGGTCCTACAATGAGCAGTTCTTC
>TRBD1|TRBJ1-1|once|TRBV6-1
CASNLAGGSGTEAFF
TGTGCCAGCAACCTGGCAGGGGGGTCGGGCACTGAAGCTTTCTTT
>TRBD1|TRBJ1-2|.|TRBV7-2
CASSRSTGQGAANYGYTF
TGTGCCAGCAGCCGTAGTACCGGACAGGGGGCGGCTAACTATGGCTACACCTTC
>TRBD2|TRBJ2-1|.|TRBV7-8
CASSYWASGRGGEQFF
TGTGCCAGCAGCTACTGGGCTAGCGGGAGAGGAGGAGAGCAGTTCTTC
>.|TRBJ2-3|.|TRBV13
CASTQRGSTDTQYF
TGTGCCAGCACCCAAAGGGGGAGCACAGATACGCAGTATTTT
>.|TRBJ1-1|.|TRBV27
CASRVAGGRTEAFF
TGTGCCAGCAGAGTTGCGGGGGGGCGGACTGAAGCTTTCTTT
>TRBD1|TRBJ1-2|.|TRBV19
CASSRGNRGKGYTF
TGTGCCAGTAGCCGGGGTAACAGGGGGAAAGGCTACACCTTC
>TRBD1|TRBJ1-1|few|TRBV9
CASSVASAGGPEAFF
TGTGCCAGCAGCGTAGCGTCGGCAGGGGGCCCCGAAGCTTTCTTT
>.|TRBJ2-2|once|TRBV30
CAWTSGGGELFF
TGTGCCTGGACCTCGGGTGGCGGGGAGCTGTTTTTT
>.|TRBJ2-3|.|TRBV25-1
CASSESPLSTDTQYF
TGTGCCAGCAGTGAATCCCCGCTAAGCACAGATACGCAGTATTTT
>TRBD2|TRBJ2-5|.|TRBV14
CASSQVWGGGRQETQYF
TGTGCCAGCAGCCAAGTTTGGGGGGGAGGCCGCCAAGAGACCCAGTACTTC
>.|TRBJ1-2|.|TRBV21-1
CASTPGAGWGYTF
TGTGCCAGCACTCCTGGGGCAGGGTGGGGCTACACCTTC
>TRBD1|TRBJ1-4|.|TRBV19
CASRGTGSEKLFF
TGTGCCAGTAGGGGGACAGGGAGCGAAAAACTGTTTTTT
>TRBD1|TRBJ2-7|few|TRBV10-3
CAISEPGQGASEQYF
TGTGCCATCAGTGAGCCGGGACAGGGGGCAAGCGAGCAGTACTTC
>.|TRBJ1-5|.|TRBV6-5
CASSYTLEEPQHF
TGTGCCAGCAGTTACACCCTAGAGGAGCCCCAGCATTTT
>TRBD1|TRBJ1-1|once|TRBV28
CASIEGARVETFF
TGTGCCAGCATCGAGGGGGCGAGGGTGGAAACTTTCTTT
>.|TRBJ2-3|.|TRBV4-1
CASSQEYVDTQYF
TGCGCCAGCAGCCAAGAATATGTAGATACGCAGTATTTT
>.|TRBJ2-3|.|TRBV7-9
CASSLEGERADTQYF
TGTGCCAGCAGCTTAGAGGGGGAACGAGCAGATACGCAGTATTTT
>.|TRBJ2-7|once|TRBV27
CASSLRTSSYEQYF
TGTGCCAGCAGTTTACGTACGAGCTCCTACGAGCAGTACTTC
>TRBD1|TRBJ1-5|.|TRBV10-3
CAISESQGAGRSNQPQHF
TGTGCCATCAGTGAGTCGCAGGGGGCTGGACGTAGCAATCAGCCCCAGCATTTT
>.|TRBJ1-3|.|TRBV2
CASSEEGRWGNTIYF
TGTGCCAGCAGTGAAGAGGGGCGTTGGGGAAACACCATATATTTT
>TRBD2|TRBJ2-1|.|TRBV5-1
CASSFSAGGSNEQFF
TGCGCCAGCAGCTTCTCAGCGGGAGGGTCGAATGAGCAGTTCTTC
>.|TRBJ1-1|.|TRBV5-4
CASRGTQGKTEAFF
TGTGCCAGCCGAGGCACTCAGGGAAAGACTGAAGCTTTCTTT
>TRBD2|TRBJ2-1|few|TRBV7-9
CALELAGLNEQFF
TGTGCCCTCGAACTAGCGGGCCTCAATGAGCAGTTCTTC